One sample yielded the 19 T cell receptor beta chains listed below, sequenced in a study of T cells in women clearing cervical HPV infection. The assay was immunoSEQ multiplex PCR, and TCRdb's table has in-frame clones only and misses some. Here the sample table reports tens of thousands of clones. The sample comprised blood buffy coat. The receptors here all came from a woman between 18 and 70 years old with a cervical HPV16 infection that either progressed to CIN3+ or cleared (not recorded which).

Regarding this clone: An end of the junction does not agree with germline; a read error may underlie this. The read comes to an end 3 residues before the CDR3 does, leaving the germline J gene to fill in the end. The chain carries TRBV18 and TRBJ2-2; 7 bases agree with TRBD2. The V gene's germline CDR1 is KGHSH and CDR2 LQKENI. The CDR3 runs to 16 residues. The part of the CDR3 DNA that was read is TGTGCCAGCCCACCACGGGCGGGAGTGTCGACCGGGGAG. Amino acids: CASPPRAGVSTGE. The whole CDR3 protein is CASPPRAGVSTGELFF.

Remarks on this clone: The CDR3 goes on 3 residues after the read ends, and that part is filled in from the germline J gene. The chain has TRBV4-2 and TRBJ1-5; D perhaps matches TRBD1 (5 bases). The germline gives CDR1 LGHNA, CDR2 YNFKEQ. CDR3 length equals 16 residues. V was shortened by 3 bases and J by 2 bases, with 14 bases between the two germline ends. The CDR3: CASSQLQGGRNQPQHF. CDR3 DNA (partial): TGTGCCAGCAGCCAGCTTCAGGGAGGTCGCAATCAGCCC.

With regard to this clone: Read coverage stops 3 residues before the CDR3 terminus; the germline J gene supplies the remainder. This CDR3 is also generated by other DNA sequences in the sample. The chain recombines TRBV18 with TRBJ1-3, with TRBD1 as a possible D gene (6 bases). Germline values: CDR1 KGHSH, CDR2 LQKENI. V gave up 3 bases and J gave up 0 bases, with 9 bases separating them. The CDR3 is 15 residues long. The CDR3 reads CASSPRQDSGNTIYF. The DNA read from the CDR3 is TGTGCCAGCTCACCTCGACAGGACTCTGGAAACACC. Looking up the rest from reference TRBV18 and TRBJ1-3 gives the full variable domain: NAGVMQNPRHLVRRRGQEARLRCSPMKGHSHVYWYRQLPEEGLKFMVYLQKENIIDESGMPKERFSAEFPKEGPSILRIQQVVRGDSAAYFCASSPRQDSGNTIYFGEGSWLTVV.

In the case of this clone: From the germline J gene comes the end of the CDR3, since the read stops 3 residues before it. The chain couples TRBV20-1 to TRBJ2-3; D ambiguous. The CDR3 length is 13 residues. The germline V gene encodes CDR1 DFQATT and CDR2 SNEGSKA (reference sequence). V was cut by 0 bases and J by 3 bases, with 7 bases left in between. Incomplete CDR3 DNA: TGCAGTGCTAGAGATCCCCCGACAGATACG. Encoded protein: CSARDPPTDT. The CDR3 in full is CSARDPPTDTQYF.

As regards this clone: The CDR3 extends 3 residues past the end of the read, so its final part is completed from the germline J gene. This chain links TRBV20-1 with TRBJ2-3; 7 bases line up with TRBD2. The germline gives CDR1 DFQATT, CDR2 SNEGSKA (reference sequence). The CDR3 is 18 residues long. Unmatched junction bases numbered 12, after V lost 0 bases and J lost 0 bases. The sequenced CDR3 bases are TGCAGTGCTAGAGACCGGGACTACAACCGTCCTAGCACAGATACG. Translated: CSARDRDYNRPSTDT. The whole CDR3 is CSARDRDYNRPSTDTQYF.

As concerns this clone: From the germline J gene comes the end of the CDR3, since the read stops 3 residues before it. The chain uses TRBV19 and TRBJ2-7, with D hard to call. In germline, CDR1 is LNHDA, CDR2 SQIVND (reference sequence). The CDR3 sequence is 14 residues long. Trimming shortened V by 7 bases and J by 2 bases, and 15 bases separated the two germline ends. The CDR3 bases that were read are TGTGCCAGTACCACCCAGGCAGGCCCCTACGAG. Its translation: CASTTQAGPYE. The whole CDR3 is CASTTQAGPYEQYF.

As regards this clone: The junction departs from germline at one end; a sequencing error may be responsible. The read halts 3 residues ahead of the CDR3 end, with the missing end drawn from the germline J gene. The sample contains more than one DNA sequence encoding this CDR3. This chain connects TRBV19 to TRBJ1-2; D is unclear. This CDR3 is built from 15 residues. Germline-derived CDR1 and CDR2 are LNHDA and SQIVND (reference sequence). Here the CDR3 reads CASSIDLRGNYGYTF. The covered CDR3 bases are TGTGCTAGTAGTATAGATCTGAGAGGCAACTATGGC.

Concerning this clone: The CDR3 end lies 3 residues beyond the end of the read and is filled in from the germline J gene. The chain employs TRBV19 and TRBJ1-2; D gene uncertain. Germline V CDR1 and CDR2: LNHDA, SQIVND (reference sequence). CDR3 length equals 14 residues. The sequenced part of the CDR3 DNA is TGTGCCAGTAGTTTCCGAACCCCCACCTACGAC. This sequence encodes CASSFRTPTYD. The full CDR3 is CASSFRTPTYDYTF.

About this clone: The CDR3 extends 3 residues past the end of the read, so its final part is completed from the germline J gene. This chain uses TRBV7-6 with TRBJ2-2, with D tentatively TRBD1 (6 bases). CDR3 length equals 16 residues. V was clipped by 3 bases and J by 2 bases, with 13 bases between them. From germline, CDR1 is SGHVS and CDR2 FNYEAQ. The DNA read from the CDR3 is TGTGCCAGCAGCTTTCCCGGGACACAAAACACCGGGGAG. Its translation is CASSFPGTQNTGE. The CDR3 in full is CASSFPGTQNTGELFF.

About this clone: The read is 3 residues too short to cover the CDR3 end, so that end is filled in from the germline J gene. The rearrangement links TRBV19 to TRBJ2-2; 7 positions agree with TRBD2. Germline assignment: CDR1 LNHDA and CDR2 SQIVND (reference sequence). This CDR3 has 14 residues. The part of the CDR3 DNA that was read is TGTGCCAGTAGTCAAGCGGGGACTAATGAAAAG. It translates to CASSQAGTNEK. The entire CDR3 protein is CASSQAGTNEKLFF. Together with reference TRBV19 and TRBJ2-2, the CDR3 gives the full variable domain: DGGITQSPKYLFRKEGQNVTLSCEQNLNHDAMYWYRQDPGQGLRLIYYSQIVNDFQKGDIAEGYSVSREKKESFPLTVTSAQKNPTAFYLCASSQAGTNEKLFFGEGSRLTVL.

As for this clone: The CDR3 goes on 3 residues after the read ends, and that part is filled in from the germline J gene. The rearrangement links TRBV19 to TRBJ2-3; D gene unclear. This CDR3 region has 16 residues. Germline V CDR1 and CDR2: LNHDA, SQIVND (reference sequence). The sequenced part of the CDR3 DNA is TGTGCCAGTAGTGACCTCTCTTTGGGCGCCATCCAGCCG. Amino acids: CASSDLSLGAIQP. The full CDR3 protein is CASSDLSLGAIQPQYF.

A note on this clone: The read stops 3 residues short of the end of the CDR3; the missing end is completed from the germline J gene. The genes are TRBV19 and TRBJ1-2, with D maybe TRBD1 (6 bases). V gave up 3 bases and J gave up 7 bases, with 15 bases separating them. The CDR3 has 14 amino acids. Germline V gives CDR1 LNHDA, CDR2 SQIVND (reference sequence). CDR3 amino acids: CASSIGQPRGGYTF. The sequenced CDR3 bases are TGTGCCAGTAGTATCGGACAGCCCCGAGGTGGC.

With respect to this clone: The CDR3 end is not reached by the read, which stops 3 residues before it; the germline J gene fills it in. The chain combines TRBV7-9 with TRBJ2-1; 11 bases fit TRBD1. The junction had 7 bases not matched to a gene; V was cut back by 5 bases and J by 7 bases. The CDR3 consists of 15 residues. Germline assignment: CDR1 SEHNR and CDR2 FQNEAQ (reference sequence). CDR3 in amino acids: CASSRPDRGLNEQFF. The covered CDR3 bases are TGTGCCAGCAGCCGCCCGGACAGGGGGCTGAATGAG. Combining the CDR3 with reference TRBV7-9 and TRBJ2-1 gives the whole variable domain DTGVSQNPRHKITKRGQNVTFRCDPISEHNRLYWYRQTLGQGPEFLTYFQNEAQLEKSRLLSDRFSAERPKGSFSTLEIQRTEQGDSAMYLCASSRPDRGLNEQFFGPGTRLTVL.

With regard to this clone: The read gets to within 3 residues of the CDR3 end, and the germline J gene fills in the rest. The chain combines TRBV5-6 with TRBJ1-1, with D perhaps TRBD1 (6 bases). The V and J ends lost 4 bases and 5 bases respectively, with 18 bases between them. The CDR3 runs to 15 residues. CDR1 and CDR2 (germline): SGHDT, YYEEEE. The sequenced CDR3 bases are TGTGCCAGCAGCCCCCGAGGTAGGGGGTTAACTGAA. Residues: CASSPRGRGLTE. The CDR3 in full is CASSPRGRGLTEAFF.

As concerns this clone: The CDR3 extends 3 residues past the end of the read, so its final part is completed from the germline J gene. The J gene is TRBJ2-3, the V gene TRBV20-1; D possibly corresponds to TRBD2 (6 bases). The CDR3 is 22 amino acids. Trimming removed 0 bases at V and 0 bases at J, with 31 bases between. CDR1 and CDR2 (germline): DFQATT, SNEGSKA (reference sequence). Partial CDR3 DNA: TGCAGTGCTAGAGATCCGATGCTTAACCCGGGCCGGGACTGGGAGAGCACAGATACG. Amino acids: CSARDPMLNPGRDWESTDT. The entire CDR3 protein reads CSARDPMLNPGRDWESTDTQYF.

Of note for this clone: Read data end 3 residues before the CDR3 end; the end is taken from the germline J gene. V and J are TRBV7-9 and TRBJ1-2; D not resolved. The CDR3 consists of 13 residues. CDR1 is SEHNR, CDR2 FQNEAQ, per germline (reference sequence). Partial CDR3 DNA: TGTGCCAGCAGCTTAGCTAGGGTCAATGAC. It yields the protein CASSLARVND. The entire CDR3 protein reads CASSLARVNDYTF.

About this clone itself: Read sequence stops 3 residues before the CDR3 end, and the germline J gene provides the missing end. The chain recombines TRBV20-1 with TRBJ2-2; 7 positions agree with TRBD1. Germline CDR1 DFQATT, CDR2 SNEGSKA (reference sequence). This CDR3 spans 16 amino acids. Incomplete CDR3 DNA: TGCAGTGCTAGAGATAGGGGACAGCGAACCAAGGAAAAG. It encodes CSARDRGQRTKEK. The full CDR3 reads CSARDRGQRTKEKLFF.

A remark on this clone: Read data end 3 residues before the CDR3 end; the end is taken from the germline J gene. V usage is TRBV29-1 and J usage is TRBJ2-7, with 7 bases that match TRBD1. Germline CDR1 is SQVTM and CDR2 is ANQGSEA. V was pared by 6 bases and J by 3 bases, with 5 bases of the junction left unmatched. This CDR3 is built from 12 residues. The covered CDR3 bases are TGCAGCGTCGGAAACAGGGGCTACGAG. It encodes CSVGNRGYE. The whole CDR3 reads CSVGNRGYEQYF.

In regard to this clone: The observed sequence ends 3 residues before the CDR3 terminus, with the missing tail filled in from the germline J gene. The chain uses TRBV7-9 and TRBJ1-2; D unclear. Trimming stripped 7 bases from V and 4 bases from J, with 13 bases between. CDR1 SEHNR and CDR2 FQNEAQ come from the germline V gene (reference sequence). The CDR3 sequence is 13 residues long. CDR3 DNA (partial): TGTGCCAGCACCGACCAGGCGTTCTATGGC. Amino acids: CASTDQAFYG. The full CDR3 protein is CASTDQAFYGYTF.